This T cell receptor beta chain was obtained from a study of beta chain features in type 1 diabetes. Turning to the study itself: There was similarity between patients and healthy donors in age, gender and cell yields. Study-level findings and limits: For cells with high TCR expression, cDNA sequencing could yield over-representation.

Every isolated RNA sample was fully reverse transcribed, so sequencing captured expressed TCRB transcripts. Generated by immunoSEQ multiplex PCR, the TCRdb table keeps only in-frame clones and is missing some. The sample has 430,000 or so clones, 10% to 12% seen once. This clone was counted a few times. Its antigen remains unidentified. Stem cell-like memory, regulatory, central memory and naive CD4+ cells were sorted via CD45RO/CCR7/CD25/CD127/CD95/CD27. The CDR3 loop spans 13 amino acids. V dropped 6 bases and J dropped 1 base, with 10 bases sitting between them. Looked up from germline, CDR1 is SGHNT and CDR2 is YYREEE (reference sequence).

The sample consisted of naive CD4+ T cells from blood. The TCR sequence derives from a young woman in good health. The chain combines TRBV5-4 with TRBJ1-1, with unresolved D. CDR3 DNA sequence: TGTGCCAGCAAAGAGCCCCCGAACACTGAAGCTTTCTTT. As protein: CASKEPPNTEAFF. Combining the CDR3 with reference TRBV5-4 and TRBJ1-1 gives the whole variable domain ETGVTQSPTHLIKTRGQQVTLRCSSQSGHNTVSWYQQALGQGPQFIFQYYREEENGRGNFPPRFSGLQFPNYSSELNVNALELDDSALYLCASKEPPNTEAFFGQGTRLTVV.